This T cell receptor (beta chain) was profiled in a study of blood T cell repertoires in COVID-19. For the study at large: There were acute and convalescent COVID-19 samples, and they came from the United States, Italy and Spain. In each case, the material was cDNA or gDNA derived from T cells, B-cell-depleted T cells, or PBMCs.

Those designated as exposed participants met a COVID-19 case within 2 weeks before study entry. As handled by the study authors: Amplification of reference gene primers was used by the study to estimate nucleated cell counts. Clones were sequenced by immunoSEQ multiplex PCR, and TCRdb holds only the in-frame ones, with some missing. That table furnishes V, J and clone size, whereas the DNA furnished D and trimming. The table includes about 220,000 clones, about 80% detected once. The sample was PBMCs or T cells enriched from blood (not recorded which). The origin of this receptor is a woman in her 50s who had been exposed to COVID-19.

The CDR3 loop is CASSSLYGYTF. DNA of the CDR3: TGTGCCTCCTCTTCCCTATATGGCTACACCTTC. The chain couples TRBV3-1 (or the pseudogene TRBV3-2) to TRBJ1-2; D ambiguous. The CDR3 consists of 11 residues. Trimming took 11 bases from V and 5 from J, leaving 12 bases between them. Germline V gene sequence: CDR1 LGHDT, CDR2 YNNKEL (reference sequence).